The clone carrying this T cell receptor (beta chain) was picked up a small number of times. The antigen remains unidentified. Sequence at one end of the junction differs from germline and may be a read error. This record belongs to a study of blood T cells in healthy people across ages. Overall study: Roughly one uniquely barcoded beta molecule per two T cells was captured. Overall study findings and caveats: Naive CD4+ cell counts and diversity both ran higher in long-lived than in aged donors.

There are 15 residues in the CDR3. Germline V gene sequence: CDR1 SGDLS, CDR2 YYNGEE. Donors gave roughly 10 milliliters of peripheral blood apiece. The second PCR ran about 6 to 11 cycles with a sample-barcoded 5' primer and J-beta primers. MiXCR, run by TCRdb on the 5' RACE reads, gives a single entry per CDR3 protein. The sample holds some 1.4 million distinct CDR3 sequences, 35% to 45% seen once. The chain combines TRBV9 with TRBJ2-1, with a tentative D call TRBD2 (5 bases). Sequenced: blood. This clonotype was sampled from a woman aged 18-29 years in good health. The CDR3 is CASSVKAQDYDEQFF. As DNA, the CDR3 is TGTGCCAGCAGCGTAAAAGCCCAAGACTACGATGAGCAGTTCTTC.